This TCR beta chain was identified in a study of cytomegalovirus exposure and HLA in healthy donors. The PCR used 60 Vbeta and 13 Jbeta primers. The data were produced by immunoSEQ multiplex PCR, yet TCRdb's version contains in-frame clones alone and is incomplete. Of about 160,000 clones in the sample, over 65% are singletons; the top ten hold about 0.69%. Germline V gene data show CDR1 as SGHRS and CDR2 as YFSETQ. V lost 0 bases and J lost 1, with 13 bases in between. The CDR3 loop spans 16 amino acids. J is TRBJ1-2 and V is TRBV5-1; D is unclear. Material: PBMCs. This clonotype was obtained from a female donor in good health and CMV-seronegative. The DNA of the CDR3 is TGCGCCAGCAGCTTGGCCGGTCAGGTTGATAACTATGGCTACACCTTC. It yields the protein CASSLAGQVDNYGYTF. The full variable domain, its missing parts supplied by reference TRBV5-1 and TRBJ1-2, is KAGVTQTPRYLIKTRGQQVTLSCSPISGHRSVSWYQQTPGQGLQFLFEYFSETQRNKGNFPGRFSGRQFSNSRSEMNVSTLELGDSALYLCASSLAGQVDNYGYTFGSGTRLTVV.